Sequencing of this T cell receptor (beta chain) was carried out in a study of blood T cell repertoires in COVID-19. V lost 0 bases to trimming and J lost 6 bases; unmatched junction nucleotides: 8. Germline CDR1 and CDR2: SGHTA and FQGNSA. The CDR3 loop spans 16 amino acids. The table came from immunoSEQ multiplex PCR; TCRdb's copy has only in-frame clones and leaves some out. The table has some 310,000 clones, around 91% seen once; the top ten hold around 0.98%. The chain joins TRBV7-2 to TRBJ2-3; the match to TRBD1 covers 8 bases. Source material: peripheral blood. This clonotype originated in a woman aged 35 to 49 with COVID-19, enrolled during active disease. The chain's CDR3 is CASSLAAGGQVDTQYF. The CDR3 DNA reads as TGTGCCAGCAGCTTAGCCGCAGGGGGCCAGGTGGATACGCAGTATTTT.